This T cell receptor (beta chain) was recorded in a study of regulatory T cells in long-lasting Graves disease. Overall study: Freshly diagnosed Graves' patients had used antithyroid drugs for under 3 months.

V was shortened by 1 base and J by 0 bases, with 7 bases between the two germline ends. The CDR3 totals 15 residues. In germline, CDR1 is SGHTA, CDR2 FQGNSA. This clonotype was recorded many times. Libraries of TCR beta came from iRepertoire HTBI primers plus Arm-PCR of CDR3 regions. MiXCR was run by TCRdb on the multiplex PCR reads, yielding one entry per CDR3 protein. The sample yields over 350,000 distinct CDR3 sequences, 15% seen once. Time point here: newly diagnosed GD, antithyroid drugs for less than 3 months. Making the TCR library involved RNA that had been extracted from PBMCs. The authors drew about 9 milliliters of peripheral blood into EDTA tubes. The sample also formed part of further work on T cells in Graves' hyperthyroidism and ophthalmopathy.

The sample here was peripheral blood mononuclear cells (PBMCs), taken at new diagnosis, from a patient treated with antithyroid drugs. The clonotype was recovered from a woman aged 35 to 49 with Graves disease. The chain employs TRBV7-2 and TRBJ2-1, with no clear D. CDR3 DNA sequence: TGTGCCAGCAGCTTAGTTGTCGGCTCCTACAATGAGCAGTTCTTC. Translated, it gives CASSLVVGSYNEQFF.